These T cell receptor beta chains were read from a single sample in a study of blood T cell repertoires in COVID-19. The repertoire was sequenced with immunoSEQ multiplex PCR; TCRdb's copy has only in-frame clones and lacks some. Of approximately 220,000 clones listed, about nine tenths are singletons. Sequencing was carried out using peripheral blood. These receptors were obtained from a middle-aged man with acute or convalescent COVID-19. The CDR3 runs from the conserved cysteine through the conserved F or W. Each record gives: clone size, D gene, J gene, V gene, CDR3 DNA, CDR3 protein. A D gene is named only where the DNA matches it firmly. Size is stated for part of the rows, as once, few or many counts, or as a class when the clone is expanded.

size: -; D: TRBD2; J: TRBJ2-1; V: TRBV11-2; DNA: TGTGCCAGCAGCTTAGCCCCGGGTAGCGGGGTCGACAATGAGCAGTTCTTC; CDR3: CASSLAPGSGVDNEQFF
size: -; D: -; J: TRBJ2-3; V: TRBV5-1; DNA: TGCGCCAGCAGCCCTGGAAACCGGGTCACAGATACGCAGTATTTT; CDR3: CASSPGNRVTDTQYF
size: -; D: -; J: TRBJ1-1; V: TRBV19; DNA: TGTGCCAGTAGTATACGGGTCGGAGACACTGAAGCTTTCTTT; CDR3: CASSIRVGDTEAFF
size: -; D: -; J: TRBJ1-4; V: TRBV19; DNA: TGTGCCAGTAGTATCGACAGAGAAAAACTGTTTTTT; CDR3: CASSIDREKLFF
size: -; D: -; J: TRBJ2-6; V: TRBV25-1; DNA: TGTGCCAGCAGTGAAGCGTTGGGGCAGGGCTCTGGGGCCAACGTCCTGACTTTC; CDR3: CASSEALGQGSGANVLTF
size: few; D: TRBD2; J: TRBJ2-1; V: TRBV7-3; DNA: TGTGCCAGCAGGCTAGCGGGGGCCTTTTACAATGAGCAGTTCTTC; CDR3: CASRLAGAFYNEQFF
size: -; D: -; J: TRBJ2-7; V: TRBV10-3; DNA: TGTGCCATCAGTGAGGCACAGGATTCCTACGAGCAGTACTTC; CDR3: CAISEAQDSYEQYF
size: -; D: TRBD2; J: TRBJ2-5; V: TRBV5-1; DNA: TGCGCCAGCAGCTTGGACTCTAGCGGGCCAGAGACCCAGTACTTC; CDR3: CASSLDSSGPETQYF
size: -; D: -; J: TRBJ1-2; V: TRBV5-1; DNA: TGCGCCAGCAGCCAGGTAGGGGATGGCTACACCTTC; CDR3: CASSQVGDGYTF
size: -; D: -; J: TRBJ1-5; V: TRBV5-5; DNA: TGTGCCAGCAGCTTGACGGCAGGGAATCATCAGCCCCAGCATTTT; CDR3: CASSLTAGNHQPQHF
size: -; D: -; J: TRBJ1-5; V: TRBV18; DNA: TGTGCCAGCTCACCACCTTTTCCCGGGGTCCAGCATTTT; CDR3: CASSPPFPGVQHF
size: once; D: TRBD1; J: TRBJ2-1; V: TRBV19; DNA: TGTGCCAGTAGTACTGACAGGGGCAAGTCTAATGAGCAGTTCTTC; CDR3: CASSTDRGKSNEQFF
size: -; D: TRBD1; J: TRBJ2-3; V: TRBV5-1; DNA: TGCGCCAGCAGCCCCTGGGACAGTTACACAGATACGCAGTATTTT; CDR3: CASSPWDSYTDTQYF
size: -; D: TRBD1; J: TRBJ1-5; V: TRBV19; DNA: TGTGCCAGTAGTAGAGGACAGGGGGTTAGCAATCAGCCCCAGCATTTT; CDR3: CASSRGQGVSNQPQHF
size: -; D: -; J: TRBJ1-2; V: TRBV6-5; DNA: TGTGCCAGCAGTCGGACAGACATTAACTATGGCTACACCTTC; CDR3: CASSRTDINYGYTF
size: -; D: TRBD1; J: TRBJ1-2; V: TRBV12-3/TRBV12-4; DNA: TGTGCCAGCAGCTGGACAGGGACTGGCTACACCTTC; CDR3: CASSWTGTGYTF
size: -; D: -; J: TRBJ1-1; V: TRBV7-9; DNA: TGTGCCAGCAGCCCGGGACTTTACACTGAAGCTTTCTTT; CDR3: CASSPGLYTEAFF
size: -; D: TRBD2; J: TRBJ2-5; V: TRBV7-7; DNA: TGTGCCAGCAGCTTAGCTGGTCTAGCGGGAGAGACCCAGTACTTC; CDR3: CASSLAGLAGETQYF
size: -; D: TRBD2; J: TRBJ2-3; V: TRBV5-1; DNA: TGCGCCAGCAGCCGAGGGACTAGCGGTGCCACAGATACGCAGTATTTT; CDR3: CASSRGTSGATDTQYF
size: -; D: -; J: TRBJ1-3; V: TRBV6-5; DNA: TGTGCCAGCAGAAGGACAGCGGTTCCAGGAAACACCATATATTTT; CDR3: CASRRTAVPGNTIYF
size: -; D: TRBD1; J: TRBJ1-2; V: TRBV3-1/TRBV3-2; DNA: TGTGCCAGCAGTCCGTACCCGGGACAGATTAACTATGGCTACACCTTC; CDR3: CASSPYPGQINYGYTF
size: -; D: -; J: TRBJ1-5; V: TRBV7-2; DNA: TGTGCCAGCAGCTTAGTCGGGGGTTATGATCAGCCCCAGCATTTT; CDR3: CASSLVGGYDQPQHF